The entry that follows covers one T cell receptor beta chain sequence. What it recognizes is unknown. This sample was included in a study of T cells in localized non-small cell lung cancer. Germline V gene lookup returns CDR1 MNHEY and CDR2 SVGAGI. This CDR3 contains 13 residues. The V end lost 2 bases, the J end lost 4 bases, and 8 bases lay between the germline ends. Profiling relied on immunoSEQ multiplex PCR, and the TCRdb table lists in-frame clones only, not all of them. The sample lists some 54,000 clones; 80% were seen once. The study, taken as a whole, reports: The greatest T cell clonality was found in uninvolved adjacent lung (higher than in tumor). Analysis by sequencing included only one tumor region, so heterogeneity remains possible. Paired adjacent lung recovered a median roughly 60 of the top 100 tumor clones.

The clonotype was recovered from a woman aged 40 to 75 with stage II lung adenocarcinoma. Source: PBMCs, taken before any cancer treatment. The genes are TRBV6-5 and TRBJ1-2, with a weak D call TRBD1 (5 bases). In nucleotides, the CDR3 is TGTGCCAGCAGTTACAAGGGGCTCTATGGCTACACCTTC. Translating gives CASSYKGLYGYTF.